What follows are 9 T cell receptor beta chains derived from one specimen sequenced in a study of blood T cell repertoires in COVID-19. This table comes from immunoSEQ multiplex PCR, and its TCRdb copy is limited to in-frame clones, with some not included. The repertoire holds approximately 140,000 clones, with around 87% as singletons. Material for sequencing was peripheral blood. Receptors originate from a woman aged 40-49 years with acute or convalescent COVID-19.

The chain joins TRBV3-1 (or the pseudogene TRBV3-2) to TRBJ2-1; 12 bases agree with TRBD2. Germline V gives CDR1 LGHDT, CDR2 YNNKEL (reference sequence). The V and J ends lost 1 base and 9 bases, in that order; junction bases with no gene match: 7. The CDR3 extends over 16 amino acids. As DNA, the CDR3 is TGTGCCAGCAGCCAAGGGCGACTAGCGGGGGATACTGAGCAGTTCTTC. Residues: CASSQGRLAGDTEQFF.

A few counts support this clone. The chain has TRBV12-3 or TRBV12-4 and TRBJ1-1; the D is unclear. V shed 6 bases and J shed 3 bases, with 11 bases lying between them. CDR3 length: 13 amino acids. The CDR3 loop is CASRPGEYTEAFF. The CDR3 DNA reads as TGTGCCAGCAGGCCCGGGGAGTACACTGAAGCTTTCTTT.

This chain connects TRBV18 to TRBJ2-5, with 7 positions matching TRBD1. The V gene end was trimmed by 0 bases and the J gene end by 4 bases; junction bases not matched to a gene: 11. CDR1 is KGHSH and CDR2 is LQKENI in the germline V gene. CDR3 length equals 17 residues. Here the CDR3 DNA reads TGTGCCAGCTCACCACCGTCCGGGACAGCGACGGGAGAGACCCAGTACTTC. The encoded protein is CASSPPSGTATGETQYF.

By sample share, this clone is medium-sized. The chain carries TRBV5-4 and TRBJ2-2; D may be TRBD1 (6 bases). The CDR3 is made up of 17 amino acids. Germline values: CDR1 SGHNT, CDR2 YYREEE (reference sequence). The V and J ends lost 6 bases and 0 bases respectively, with 18 bases between them. The CDR3 DNA reads as TGTGCCAGCACCCCCGGTGGGGGCGTATCGAACACCGGGGAGCTGTTTTTT. Amino acids: CASTPGGGVSNTGELFF.

CDR3 coding DNA: TGTGCCAGCAGCAAAGAGGGACAGGGGCCCGATACGCAGTATTTT. Protein: CASSKEGQGPDTQYF. V usage is TRBV21-1 and J usage is TRBJ2-3; the table calls TRBD1, which could not be checked here. TRBV21-1 is labeled a pseudogene. The CDR3 extends over 15 amino acids.

The rearrangement joins TRBV11-3 to TRBJ1-1; D uncertain. Germline V gene data show CDR1 as SGHNT and CDR2 as YENEEA. V was pared by 1 base and J by 4 bases, with 7 bases between. CDR3 length: 13 amino acids. The CDR3 DNA reads as TGTGCCAGCAGCTTAGTGGAGGGCACTGAAGCTTTCTTT. Its protein is CASSLVEGTEAFF.

This chain connects TRBV11-2 to TRBJ1-2; 8 nucleotides match TRBD1. The CDR3 consists of 14 residues. Germline CDR1 reads SGHAT; CDR2 reads FQNNGV. V lost 4 bases and J lost 7; bases outside the gene matches: 8. This CDR3 is CASSYVGQESGYTF. The CDR3 DNA reads TGTGCCAGCAGCTACGTGGGACAGGAGAGTGGCTACACCTTC.

V usage is TRBV5-4 and J usage is TRBJ2-7, with D perhaps TRBD2 (5 bases). The germline V gene has CDR1 SGHNT and CDR2 YYREEE (reference sequence). The CDR3 runs 13 residues. The V end lost 2 bases, the J end lost 2 bases, and 8 bases lay between the germline ends. The CDR3 DNA follows: TGTGCCAGCAGCTTTGAGACTACCTACGAGCAGTACTTC. Translation: CASSFETTYEQYF.

V and J are TRBV7-2 and TRBJ2-5; 12 bases align to TRBD2. The CDR3 length is 17 residues. V lost 1 base to trimming and J lost 5 bases; unmatched junction nucleotides: 8. Germline CDR1 is SGHTA and CDR2 is FQGNSA. The chain's CDR3 is CASSLVSSGGAGETQYF. CDR3 in DNA: TGTGCCAGCAGCTTAGTCTCTAGCGGGGGGGCAGGGGAGACCCAGTACTTC.